These T cell receptor beta chains were read from a single sample in a study of blood T cell repertoires in COVID-19. Generated by immunoSEQ multiplex PCR, the TCRdb table keeps only in-frame clones and is missing some. The sample consists of tens of thousands of clones, about three quarters of them appearing once. Sample: peripheral blood. The receptors were gathered from a man in his forties or fifties with active or convalescent COVID-19. The CDR3 runs from the conserved cysteine through the conserved F or W. A D gene is named only where the DNA matches it firmly. Size tells how often a clone was seen (once, few, many) or the class of an expanded clone, and some rows leave it out.

V gene,clone size,D gene,J gene,CDR3 protein,CDR3 DNA
TRBV6-5,NA,NA,TRBJ1-5,CASSRAYSNQPQHF,TGTGCCAGCAGTCGTGCGTATAGCAATCAGCCCCAGCATTTT
TRBV5-1,NA,TRBD1,TRBJ1-1,CASSLDGTGRDAFF,TGCGCCAGCAGCTTGGACGGGACAGGGCGAGATGCTTTCTTT
TRBV10-3,NA,TRBD1,TRBJ1-6,CATKAGDRINSPLHF,TGTGCCACCAAAGCGGGGGACAGAATTAATTCACCCCTCCACTTT
TRBV27,NA,TRBD2,TRBJ2-3,CASSLSARGGLGDTQYF,TGTGCCAGCAGTTTATCCGCGCGGGGGGGTCTGGGAGATACGCAGTATTTT
TRBV11-3,NA,NA,TRBJ2-4,CASSEGGTGAKNIQYF,TGTGCCAGCAGCGAAGGTGGGACTGGGGCCAAAAACATTCAGTACTTC
TRBV5-6,NA,NA,TRBJ1-1,CASSLPQNTEAFF,TGTGCCAGCAGCTTGCCCCAAAACACTGAAGCTTTCTTT
TRBV29-1,NA,NA,TRBJ1-2,CSVELGVSGYTF,TGCAGCGTTGAATTAGGGGTCTCTGGCTACACCTTC
TRBV5-1,few,NA,TRBJ1-6,CASSFHGDNSPLHF,TGCGCCAGCAGCTTTCACGGAGATAATTCACCCCTCCACTTT
TRBV29-1,NA,NA,TRBJ2-3,CSVGAGAEDTQYF,TGCAGCGTGGGGGCAGGGGCGGAGGATACGCAGTATTTT
TRBV7-3,NA,NA,TRBJ1-1,CASSLTGADTEAFF,TGTGCCAGCAGCTTAACCGGTGCGGACACTGAAGCTTTCTTT
TRBV11-2,NA,TRBD2,TRBJ2-3,CASSFTGTSLYF,TGTGCCAGCAGCTTTACCGGGACTAGTTTGTATTTT
TRBV7-3,NA,TRBD2,TRBJ2-3,CASSRGLAGTTDTQYF,TGTGCCAGCAGCCGGGGACTAGCGGGGACCACAGATACGCAGTATTTT
TRBV6-6,few,NA,TRBJ1-6,CASILQGDGNSPLHF,TGTGCCAGCATTCTACAGGGTGATGGAAATTCACCCCTCCACTTT
TRBV7-7,NA,TRBD1,TRBJ2-5,CASSLAGTEETQYF,TGTGCTAGCAGCTTAGCAGGGACAGAAGAGACCCAGTACTTC
TRBV5-4,NA,TRBD1,TRBJ1-1,CASSKGGPEAFF,TGTGCCAGCAGCAAAGGGGGCCCGGAAGCTTTCTTT
TRBV12-3/TRBV12-4,NA,NA,TRBJ1-1,CASSLGGWAEAFF,TGTGCCAGCAGTTTGGGGGGTTGGGCTGAAGCTTTCTTT